This T cell receptor (beta chain) was sequenced for a study of read filtering for tumor transcriptome and immune sequencing. Study-wide results and limits: Dropping single-read clonotypes raised IR-seq and RNA-seq shared-clonotype correlation. The CD138-negative fraction was mixed bone marrow immune cells, not pure T cells.

Every patient had bone marrow sampled while the disease was active. The ends were cut back, 0 bases at V and 10 bases at J, with 13 bases in the middle. Looked up from germline, CDR1 is SEHNR and CDR2 is FQNEAQ (reference sequence). CDR3 length: 14 amino acids. From 300 to 450 ng of RNA, a library with molecular barcoded alpha/delta and beta/gamma adaptors was made. TCRdb used MiXCR to reprocess the reads, holding one entry per CDR3 protein. The table records fewer than 50,000 distinct CDR3 sequences, roughly 13% of them present only once. There are many counts of this clonotype. Its antigen is still unknown.

The chain joins TRBV7-9 to TRBJ2-1; perhaps TRBD2 as D (6 bases). The sequenced material came from a population of CD138-negative cells sorted from bone marrow. The sequence was obtained from a donor over 35 with multiple myeloma. The CDR3 nucleotides read TGTGCCAGCAGCTTAGCTTCGGGGGATCGCGAGCAGTTCTTC. Translating gives CASSLASGDREQFF.